These T cell receptor beta chains were read from a single sample in a study of control samples from healthy donors and cancer patients. Only in-frame clones appear in the TCRdb table, and some are missing; sequencing was by immunoSEQ multiplex PCR. This table has 73,000 or so clones, more than 75% appearing once. The sequenced sample was blood. All receptors come from a woman in her forties or fifties in good health. Each CDR3 is given with its conserved first and last residue. A D gene is named only where the DNA matches it firmly. Size values are once, few and many counts, or a class for expanded clones, and some rows have none.

V gene	J gene	D gene	clone size	CDR3 protein	CDR3 DNA
TRBV19	TRBJ1-5	TRBD1	NA	CASSIRGQGDQPQHF	TGTGCCAGTAGTATTAGGGGACAGGGGGATCAGCCCCAGCATTTT
TRBV5-4	TRBJ2-2	NA	NA	CASSSEVGGGELFF	TGTGCCAGCAGCTCCGAGGTGGGCGGCGGGGAGCTGTTTTTT
TRBV24-1	TRBJ2-2	NA	NA	CATSDRANTGELFF	TGTGCCACCAGTGACAGGGCGAACACCGGGGAGCTGTTTTTT
TRBV18	TRBJ2-6	NA	once	CASSDPSGANVLTF	TGTGCCAGCTCCGACCCCTCTGGGGCCAACGTCCTGACTTTC
TRBV28	TRBJ1-6	NA	NA	CASRGGPSPLHF	TGTGCCAGCCGGGGGGGGCCTTCACCCCTCCACTTT
TRBV2	TRBJ1-4	NA	NA	CASSGRQIATNEKLFF	TGTGCCAGCAGTGGCAGGCAGATCGCAACTAATGAAAAACTGTTTTTT
TRBV6-5	TRBJ2-7	TRBD1	few	CASRDRVSEQYF	TGTGCCAGCAGAGACAGGGTCTCCGAGCAGTACTTC
TRBV6-1	TRBJ1-1	NA	NA	CASSESWGRTEAFF	TGTGCCAGCAGTGAATCTTGGGGTAGGACTGAAGCTTTCTTT
TRBV7-6	TRBJ2-5	NA	NA	CASSSTGTGGTQYF	TGTGCCAGCAGCTCGACAGGGACCGGGGGGACCCAGTACTTC
TRBV10-3	TRBJ2-5	NA	NA	CASTDSEETQYF	TGTGCCTCGACAGATTCGGAAGAGACCCAGTACTTC
TRBV18	TRBJ1-4	TRBD1	NA	CASSPGQGGEKLFF	TGTGCCAGCTCACCCGGGCAGGGGGGAGAAAAACTGTTTTTT
TRBV7-9	TRBJ2-1	NA	NA	CASSTTSTYNEQFF	TGTGCCAGCAGCACCACCAGTACCTACAATGAGCAGTTCTTC
TRBV7-9	TRBJ2-7	TRBD2	NA	CASSPGRFYEQYF	TGTGCCAGCAGCCCCGGGAGGTTCTACGAGCAGTACTTC
TRBV2	TRBJ2-5	NA	NA	CASSEGRETQYF	TGTGCCAGCAGTGAGGGACGAGAGACCCAGTACTTC
TRBV28	TRBJ2-7	TRBD1	NA	CASSQGQGSYEQYF	TGTGCCAGCAGTCAAGGACAGGGTAGCTACGAGCAGTACTTC
TRBV5-6	TRBJ2-7	NA	NA	CASSLGYEQYF	TGTGCCAGCAGCTTGGGTTACGAGCAGTACTTC
TRBV25-1	TRBJ1-6	NA	few	CASSVQVNSPLHF	TGTGCCAGCAGTGTACAGGTTAATTCACCCCTCCACTTT
TRBV11-3	TRBJ2-5	NA	NA	CASSLTQGPMAEETQYF	TGTGCCAGCAGCCTTACCCAGGGCCCCATGGCCGAGGAGACCCAGTACTTC
TRBV5-6	TRBJ2-2	NA	NA	CASSLNRVTGELFF	TGTGCCAGCAGCTTAAACAGGGTCACCGGGGAGCTGTTTTTT
TRBV5-1	TRBJ2-7	TRBD2	NA	CASSTTSGTYEQYF	TGCGCCAGCAGCACAACTAGCGGGACCTACGAGCAGTACTTC
TRBV7-3	TRBJ2-1	TRBD2	NA	CASSLRGLAGNEQFF	TGTGCCAGCAGCTTAAGGGGACTAGCGGGGAATGAGCAGTTCTTC
TRBV28	TRBJ2-7	TRBD2	NA	CASLPGLAVFSSYEQYF	TGTGCCAGTTTACCGGGACTAGCGGTCTTTAGCTCCTACGAGCAGTACTTC
TRBV6-5	TRBJ1-1	NA	NA	CASSYSGVNTEAFF	TGTGCCAGCAGTTACTCGGGGGTTAACACTGAAGCTTTCTTT
TRBV29-1	TRBJ1-1	NA	NA	CSVRTMNTEAFF	TGCAGCGTACGGACTATGAACACTGAAGCTTTCTTT
TRBV10-3	TRBJ2-6	TRBD1	NA	CAIGLGTGGSRGGANVLTF	TGTGCCATCGGGCTCGGGACAGGGGGCTCAAGGGGAGGGGCCAACGTCCTGACTTTC
TRBV28	TRBJ2-7	NA	few	CAIRGAVSYEQYF	TGTGCCATACGAGGGGCGGTCTCCTACGAGCAGTACTTC
TRBV7-3	TRBJ2-3	TRBD2	NA	CASSPIGRLAGGSTDTQYF	TGTGCCAGCAGCCCAATTGGGAGACTAGCGGGAGGTAGCACAGATACGCAGTATTTT
TRBV30	TRBJ1-1	NA	NA	CAWSVTWNTEAFF	TGTGCCTGGAGTGTAACATGGAACACTGAAGCTTTCTTT
TRBV2	TRBJ1-5	NA	NA	CASSLDSNSNQPQHF	TGTGCCAGCAGTCTCGACAGCAATAGCAATCAGCCCCAGCATTTT
TRBV9	TRBJ2-7	TRBD1	NA	CASSTGTEPYEQYF	TGTGCCAGCAGCACCGGGACAGAACCATACGAGCAGTACTTC
TRBV3-1/TRBV3-2	TRBJ2-1	NA	NA	CASSQGRYEQFF	TGTGCCAGCAGCCAAGGTCGTTATGAGCAGTTCTTC
TRBV11-1	TRBJ2-7	NA	NA	CASSLPGTSRSYEQYF	TGTGCCAGCAGCTTACCCGGGACGTCACGCTCCTACGAGCAGTACTTC
TRBV7-9	TRBJ2-6	NA	NA	CASSNTQASRSGANVLTF	TGTGCCAGCAGCAACACACAGGCTAGCCGCTCTGGGGCCAACGTCCTGACTTTC
TRBV6-5	TRBJ1-3	NA	NA	CATPSLGNTIYF	TGTGCCACTCCCTCGCTGGGAAACACCATATATTTT
TRBV24-1	TRBJ2-1	TRBD2	once	CATSDLSGAPYNEQFF	TGTGCCACCAGTGACCTTAGCGGGGCCCCCTACAATGAGCAGTTCTTC
TRBV5-5	TRBJ2-7	NA	NA	CASSYQWGSYEQYF	TGTGCCAGCAGCTACCAGTGGGGTTCCTACGAGCAGTACTTC
TRBV19	TRBJ1-1	NA	NA	CASSHLPPGPAGVAEAFF	TGTGCCAGTAGTCACCTGCCCCCCGGACCTGCGGGGGTTGCTGAAGCTTTCTTT
TRBV27	TRBJ2-7	TRBD2	NA	CASSTGLAGGYEQYF	TGTGCCAGCAGTACCGGACTAGCGGGAGGCTACGAGCAGTACTTC
TRBV11-2	TRBJ2-7	TRBD2	NA	CASSLVRTSGTRPYEQYF	TGTGCCAGCAGCTTAGTGAGGACTAGCGGGACCCGCCCCTACGAGCAGTACTTC
TRBV28	TRBJ1-2	TRBD1	few	CATLRDRLKRNYGYTF	TGTGCCACCCTCCGGGACAGACTTAAGAGGAACTATGGCTACACCTTC
TRBV24-1	TRBJ2-2	NA	NA	CATRAAANTGELFF	TGTGCCACCAGAGCGGCCGCGAACACCGGGGAGCTGTTTTTT
TRBV19	TRBJ2-7	NA	NA	CASSITAASYEQYF	TGTGCCAGTAGTATCACAGCGGCCTCCTACGAGCAGTACTTC
TRBV23-1	TRBJ1-5	NA	NA	CASSQLAGSNQPQHF	TGCGCCAGCAGTCAATTAGCAGGGTCGAATCAGCCCCAGCATTTT
TRBV5-1	TRBJ2-7	TRBD1	NA	CASSPGQLDYEQYF	TGCGCCAGCAGCCCGGGACAGCTTGACTACGAGCAGTACTTC
TRBV18	TRBJ2-3	NA	NA	CASSPDTDTQYF	TGTGCCAGCTCACCCGACACAGATACGCAGTATTTT
TRBV28	TRBJ2-4	TRBD1	NA	CASSPGGSAKNIQYF	TGTGCCAGCAGCCCAGGGGGATCGGCCAAAAACATTCAGTACTTC
TRBV20-1	TRBJ1-5	TRBD1	NA	CSASPGGLPQHF	TGCAGTGCTAGTCCAGGGGGCCTGCCCCAGCATTTT
TRBV5-1	TRBJ2-7	TRBD2	NA	CASSLDSGTSGNEQYF	TGCGCCAGCAGCTTGGACTCCGGGACTAGCGGGAACGAGCAGTACTTC
TRBV4-2	TRBJ2-1	TRBD2	NA	CASSQELAGGPYNEQFF	TGTGCCAGCAGCCAAGAACTAGCGGGAGGCCCCTACAATGAGCAGTTCTTC
TRBV28	TRBJ2-7	TRBD1	NA	CASSIWTGGEDGQYF	TGTGCCAGCAGTATATGGACAGGGGGCGAAGATGGGCAGTACTTC
TRBV30	TRBJ1-6	TRBD1	NA	CAWSVQGVNSPLHF	TGTGCCTGGAGTGTACAGGGGGTTAATTCACCCCTCCACTTT
TRBV7-3	TRBJ2-2	TRBD2	NA	CASSQAGGTNTGELFF	TGTGCCAGCAGCCAAGCGGGAGGGACGAACACCGGGGAGCTGTTTTTT
TRBV6-1	TRBJ2-3	TRBD1	NA	CASSGTRDRGTDTQYF	TGTGCCAGCAGTGGGACCCGGGACAGGGGAACAGATACGCAGTATTTT